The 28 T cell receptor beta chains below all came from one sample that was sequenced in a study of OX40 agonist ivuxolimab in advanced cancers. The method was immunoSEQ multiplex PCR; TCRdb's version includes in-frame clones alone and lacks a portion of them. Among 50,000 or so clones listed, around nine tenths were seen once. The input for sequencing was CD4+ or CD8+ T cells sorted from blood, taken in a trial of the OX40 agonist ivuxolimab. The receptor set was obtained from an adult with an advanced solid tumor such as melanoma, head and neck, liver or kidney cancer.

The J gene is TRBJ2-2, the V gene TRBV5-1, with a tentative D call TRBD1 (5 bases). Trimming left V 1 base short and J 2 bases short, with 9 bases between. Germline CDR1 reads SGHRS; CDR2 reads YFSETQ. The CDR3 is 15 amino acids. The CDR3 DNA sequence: TGCGCCAGCAGCTTGAGGGGCGTCAACACCGGGGAGCTGTTTTTT. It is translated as CASSLRGVNTGELFF.

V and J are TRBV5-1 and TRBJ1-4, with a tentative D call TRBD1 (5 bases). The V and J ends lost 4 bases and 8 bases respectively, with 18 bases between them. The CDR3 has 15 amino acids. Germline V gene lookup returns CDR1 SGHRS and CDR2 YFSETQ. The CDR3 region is CASSQGTALWEKLFF. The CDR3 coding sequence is TGCGCCAGCAGCCAAGGGACGGCCCTTTGGGAAAAACTGTTTTTT.

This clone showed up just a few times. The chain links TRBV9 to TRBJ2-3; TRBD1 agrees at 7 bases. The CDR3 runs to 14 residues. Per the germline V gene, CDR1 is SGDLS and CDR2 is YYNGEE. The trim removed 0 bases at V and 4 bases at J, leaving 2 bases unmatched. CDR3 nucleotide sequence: TGTGCCAGCAGCGTAGAGACAGGGCCAGATACGCAGTATTTT. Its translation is CASSVETGPDTQYF.

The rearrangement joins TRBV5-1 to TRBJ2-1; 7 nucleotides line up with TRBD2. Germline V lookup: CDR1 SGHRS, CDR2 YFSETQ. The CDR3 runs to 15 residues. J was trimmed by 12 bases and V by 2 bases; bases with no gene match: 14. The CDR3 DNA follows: TGCGCCAGCAGCTTCCTGGGGGGAGGGACTCCTAGGCAGTTCTTC. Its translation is CASSFLGGGTPRQFF.

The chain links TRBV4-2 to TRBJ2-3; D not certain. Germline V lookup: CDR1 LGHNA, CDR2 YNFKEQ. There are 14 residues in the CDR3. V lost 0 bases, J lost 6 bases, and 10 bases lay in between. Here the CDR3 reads CASSQDLTRDTQYF. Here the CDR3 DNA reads TGTGCCAGCAGCCAAGACCTAACCCGCGATACGCAGTATTTT.

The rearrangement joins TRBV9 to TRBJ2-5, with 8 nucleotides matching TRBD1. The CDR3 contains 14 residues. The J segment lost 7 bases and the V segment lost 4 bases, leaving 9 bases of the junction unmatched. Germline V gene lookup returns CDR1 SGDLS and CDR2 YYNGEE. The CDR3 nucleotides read TGTGCCAGCAGCTTAGGACAGGGCCTATTGACCCAGTACTTC. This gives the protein CASSLGQGLLTQYF.

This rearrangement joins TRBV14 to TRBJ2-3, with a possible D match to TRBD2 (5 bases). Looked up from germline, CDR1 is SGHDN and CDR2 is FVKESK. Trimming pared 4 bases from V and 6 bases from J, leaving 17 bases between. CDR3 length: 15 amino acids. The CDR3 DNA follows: TGTGCCAGCAGCCGGGGAGAGATGATTGTTGATACGCAGTATTTT. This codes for CASSRGEMIVDTQYF.

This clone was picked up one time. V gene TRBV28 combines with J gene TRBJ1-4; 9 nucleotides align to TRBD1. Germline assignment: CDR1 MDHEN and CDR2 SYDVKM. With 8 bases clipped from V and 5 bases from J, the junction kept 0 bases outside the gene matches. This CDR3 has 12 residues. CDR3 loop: CASGQGNEKLFF. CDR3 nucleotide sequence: TGTGCCAGCGGACAGGGGAATGAAAAACTGTTTTTT.

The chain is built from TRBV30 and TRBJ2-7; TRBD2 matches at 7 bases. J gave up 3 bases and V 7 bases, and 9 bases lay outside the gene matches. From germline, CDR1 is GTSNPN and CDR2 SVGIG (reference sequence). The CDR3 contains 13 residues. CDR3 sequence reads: CAFQRASGYEQYF. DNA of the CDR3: TGTGCCTTCCAGAGGGCTAGCGGCTACGAGCAGTACTTC.

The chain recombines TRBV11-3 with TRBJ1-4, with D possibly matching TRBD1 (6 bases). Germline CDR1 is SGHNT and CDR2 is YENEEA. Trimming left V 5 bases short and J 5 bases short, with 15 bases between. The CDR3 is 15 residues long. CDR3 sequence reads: CASSPETGVNEKLFF. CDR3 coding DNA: TGTGCCAGCAGCCCAGAGACAGGTGTCAATGAAAAACTGTTTTTT.

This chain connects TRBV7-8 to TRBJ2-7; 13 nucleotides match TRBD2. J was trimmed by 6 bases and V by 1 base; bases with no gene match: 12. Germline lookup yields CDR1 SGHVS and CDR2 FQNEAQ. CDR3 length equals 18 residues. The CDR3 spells CASSLGGLAGVGDGEQYF. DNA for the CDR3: TGTGCCAGCAGCTTAGGAGGACTAGCGGGAGTAGGGGACGGCGAGCAGTACTTC.

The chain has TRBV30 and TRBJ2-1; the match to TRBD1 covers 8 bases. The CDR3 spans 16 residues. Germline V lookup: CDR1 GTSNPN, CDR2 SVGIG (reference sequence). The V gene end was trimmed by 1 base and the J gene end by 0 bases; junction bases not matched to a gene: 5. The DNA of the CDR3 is TGTGCCTGGAGTGCTGCAGGGGGCGCCTCCTACAATGAGCAGTTCTTC. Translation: CAWSAAGGASYNEQFF.

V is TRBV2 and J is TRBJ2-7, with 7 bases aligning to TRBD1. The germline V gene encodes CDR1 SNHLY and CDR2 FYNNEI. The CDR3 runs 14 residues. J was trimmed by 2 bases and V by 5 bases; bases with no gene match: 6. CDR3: CASSKQGIPYEQYF. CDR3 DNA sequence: TGTGCCAGCAGTAAACAGGGGATCCCCTACGAGCAGTACTTC.

The CDR3 is CASSSGQDYGYTF. CDR3 coding DNA: TGTGCCAGCAGTTCCGGACAGGACTATGGCTACACCTTC. This rearrangement joins TRBV6-5 to TRBJ1-2, with 7 nucleotides matching TRBD1. V lost 4 bases to trimming and J lost 3 bases; unmatched junction nucleotides: 2. Germline loops: CDR1 MNHEY, CDR2 SVGAGI. CDR3 length: 13 residues.

Here the CDR3 reads CASTGADTQYF. DNA for the CDR3: TGTGCCAGCACGGGGGCGGATACGCAGTATTTT. The rearrangement links TRBV2 to TRBJ2-3; the D call may be TRBD1 or TRBD2 (6 bases each). Trimming removed 7 bases at V and 6 bases at J, with 8 bases between. Germline V gene lookup returns CDR1 SNHLY and CDR2 FYNNEI. This CDR3 has 11 amino acids. The full variable domain, in which reference TRBV2 and TRBJ2-3 provide the parts outside the CDR3, is EPEVTQTPSHQVTQMGQEVILRCVPISNHLYFYWYRQILGQKVEFLVSFYNNEISEKSEIFDDQFSVERPDGSNFTLKIRSTKLEDSAMYFCASTGADTQYFGPGTRLTVL.

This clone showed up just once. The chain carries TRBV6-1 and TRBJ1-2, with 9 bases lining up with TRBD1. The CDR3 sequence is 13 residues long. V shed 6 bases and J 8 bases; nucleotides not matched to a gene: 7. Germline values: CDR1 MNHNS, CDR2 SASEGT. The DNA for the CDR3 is TGTGCCAGCAGGGTTACAGGGGGCTCCGGCTACACCTTC. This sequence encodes CASRVTGGSGYTF.

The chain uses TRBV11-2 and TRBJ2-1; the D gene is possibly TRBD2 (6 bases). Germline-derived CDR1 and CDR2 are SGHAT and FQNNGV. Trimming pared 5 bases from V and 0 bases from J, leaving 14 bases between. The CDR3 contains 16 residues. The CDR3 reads CASSVAALSSYNEQFF. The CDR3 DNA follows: TGTGCCAGCAGCGTAGCGGCCCTTAGCTCCTACAATGAGCAGTTCTTC.

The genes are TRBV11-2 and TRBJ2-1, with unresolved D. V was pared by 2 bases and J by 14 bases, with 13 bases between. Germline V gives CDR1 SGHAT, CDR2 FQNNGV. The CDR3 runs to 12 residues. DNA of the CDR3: TGTGCCAGCAGCTTATTACCCCCCTTGGAGTTCTTC. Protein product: CASSLLPPLEFF.

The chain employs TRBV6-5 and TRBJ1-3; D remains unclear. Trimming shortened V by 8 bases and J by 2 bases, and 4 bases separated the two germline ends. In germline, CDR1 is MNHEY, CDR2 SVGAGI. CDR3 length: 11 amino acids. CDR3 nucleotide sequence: TGTGCCAGCCAGACTGGAAACACCATATATTTT. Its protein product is CASQTGNTIYF.

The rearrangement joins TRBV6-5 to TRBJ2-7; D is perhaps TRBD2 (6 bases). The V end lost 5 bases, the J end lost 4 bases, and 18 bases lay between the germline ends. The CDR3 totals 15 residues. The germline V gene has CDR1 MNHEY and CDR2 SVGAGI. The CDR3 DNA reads TGTGCCAGCAGTAACCAGGCCGGGGGAAGGTACGAGCAGTACTTC. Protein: CASSNQAGGRYEQYF.

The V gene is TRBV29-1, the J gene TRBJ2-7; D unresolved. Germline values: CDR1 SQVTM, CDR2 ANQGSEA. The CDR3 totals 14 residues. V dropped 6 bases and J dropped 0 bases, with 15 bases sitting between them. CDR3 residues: CSVGNGVGSYEQYF. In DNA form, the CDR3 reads TGCAGCGTAGGAAACGGAGTGGGCTCCTACGAGCAGTACTTC.

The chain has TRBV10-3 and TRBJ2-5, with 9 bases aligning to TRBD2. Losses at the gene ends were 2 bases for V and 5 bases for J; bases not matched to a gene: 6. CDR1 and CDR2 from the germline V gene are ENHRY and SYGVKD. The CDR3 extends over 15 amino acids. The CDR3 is CAISEPSGNSETQYF. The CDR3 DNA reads TGTGCCATCAGTGAGCCTAGCGGGAATTCGGAGACCCAGTACTTC.

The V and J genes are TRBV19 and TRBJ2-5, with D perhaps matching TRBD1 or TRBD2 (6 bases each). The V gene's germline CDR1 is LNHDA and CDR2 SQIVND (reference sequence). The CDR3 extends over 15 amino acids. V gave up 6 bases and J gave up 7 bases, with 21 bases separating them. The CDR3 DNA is TGTGCCAGTAGCGGCAGGGGACCCACCGGGGGGACCCAGTACTTC. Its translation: CASSGRGPTGGTQYF.

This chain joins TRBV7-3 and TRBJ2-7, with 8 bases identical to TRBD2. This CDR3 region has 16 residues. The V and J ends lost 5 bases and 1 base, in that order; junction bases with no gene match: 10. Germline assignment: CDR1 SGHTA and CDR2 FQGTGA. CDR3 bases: TGTGCCAGCAGCGAGCCGGGACTAGTGACTTCCTACGAGCAGTACTTC. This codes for CASSEPGLVTSYEQYF.

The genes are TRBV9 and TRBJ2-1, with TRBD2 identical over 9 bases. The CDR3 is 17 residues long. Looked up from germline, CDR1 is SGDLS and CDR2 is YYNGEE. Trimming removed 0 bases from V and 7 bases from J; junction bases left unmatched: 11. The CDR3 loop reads CASSVELFSSGTNEQFF. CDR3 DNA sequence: TGTGCCAGCAGCGTAGAACTGTTCTCTAGCGGGACTAATGAGCAGTTCTTC.

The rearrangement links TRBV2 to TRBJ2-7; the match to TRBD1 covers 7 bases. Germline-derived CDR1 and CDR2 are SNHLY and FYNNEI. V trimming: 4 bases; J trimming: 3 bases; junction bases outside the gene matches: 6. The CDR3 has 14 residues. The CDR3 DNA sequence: TGTGCCAGCAGTGGAGGACAGGCCTACTACGAGCAGTACTTC. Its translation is CASSGGQAYYEQYF.

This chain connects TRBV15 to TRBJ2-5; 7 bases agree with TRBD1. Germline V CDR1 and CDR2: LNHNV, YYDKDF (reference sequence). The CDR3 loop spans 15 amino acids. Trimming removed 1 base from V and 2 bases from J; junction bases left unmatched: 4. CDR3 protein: CATSRGRGHQETQYF. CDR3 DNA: TGTGCCACCAGCAGAGGTAGGGGGCATCAAGAGACCCAGTACTTC. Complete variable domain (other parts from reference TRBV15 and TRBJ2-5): DAMVIQNPRYQVTQFGKPVTLSCSQTLNHNVMYWYQQKSSQAPKLLFHYYDKDFNNEADTPDNFQSRRPNTSFCFLDIRSPGLGDTAMYLCATSRGRGHQETQYFGPGTRLLVL.

The CDR3 protein is CASSDSGRETQYF. CDR3 coding DNA: TGTGCCAGCAGTGATAGCGGGAGGGAGACCCAGTACTTC. This chain joins TRBV6-1 and TRBJ2-5, with TRBD2 matching over 10 bases. The V and J ends lost 3 bases and 5 bases, in that order; junction bases with no gene match: 0. The CDR3 sequence is 13 residues long. Per the germline V gene, CDR1 is MNHNS and CDR2 is SASEGT.